This entry lists 14 T cell receptor beta chains sequenced from one sample in a study of T cell responses to AZD1222 COVID-19 vaccine. TCRdb's copy holds only in-frame clones and misses some; the assay was immunoSEQ multiplex PCR. The table has about 29,000 clones, over 85% seen once. The starting material was peripheral blood, obtained on day 0 of AZD1222 vaccination. All receptors derive from an adult in good health.

This clone was found a few times. This chain links TRBV29-1 with TRBJ1-2, with D maybe TRBD1 (5 bases). Trimming cost V 6 bases and J 6 bases, with 20 bases left between them. CDR1 is SQVTM, CDR2 ANQGSEA, per germline. The CDR3 loop spans 14 amino acids. The CDR3 protein is CSVGTGAHPNGYTF. DNA for the CDR3: TGCAGCGTGGGTACCGGGGCTCACCCGAATGGCTACACCTTC. Full variable domain (missing parts from reference TRBV29-1 and TRBJ1-2): SAVISQKPSRDICQRGTSLTIQCQVDSQVTMMFWYRQQPGQSLTLIATANQGSEATYESGFVIDKFPISRPNLTFSTLTVSNMSPEDSSIYLCSVGTGAHPNGYTFGSGTRLTVV.

The chain couples TRBV11-2 to TRBJ1-1; no firm D call. CDR1 is SGHAT, CDR2 FQNNGV, per germline. CDR3 length: 15 amino acids. V lost 4 bases and J lost 4, with 16 bases in between. CDR3 amino acids: CASSSPGVRGTEAFF. CDR3 DNA sequence: TGTGCCAGCAGCTCTCCCGGGGTTCGAGGCACTGAAGCTTTCTTT.

The chain combines TRBV30 with TRBJ2-3; perhaps TRBD2 as D (5 bases). The CDR3 consists of 16 residues. The germline V gene has CDR1 GTSNPN and CDR2 SVGIG (reference sequence). V lost 2 bases and J 1 base, leaving 16 bases between the germline ends. The CDR3 is CAWSPSQAAGTDTQYF. The CDR3 nucleotides are TGTGCCTGGAGTCCTTCCCAAGCGGCCGGCACAGATACGCAGTATTTT.

This chain links TRBV5-1 with TRBJ1-3, with D tentatively TRBD1 (5 bases). V was shortened by 0 bases and J by 3 bases, with 13 bases between the two germline ends. The CDR3 extends over 16 amino acids. Germline values: CDR1 SGHRS, CDR2 YFSETQ. The DNA of the CDR3 is TGCGCCAGCAGCTTGGGCCAGCAGGGAGGTGGAAACACCATATATTTT. As protein: CASSLGQQGGGNTIYF.

This chain uses TRBV24-1 with TRBJ2-1, with D unclear. Germline values: CDR1 KGHDR, CDR2 SFDVKD. V lost 4 bases and J 5 bases, leaving 20 bases between the germline ends. The CDR3 has 17 residues. The CDR3 DNA is TGTGCCACCAGTGAAGGCAGTGACATTGGCCCACACAATGAGCAGTTCTTC. This gives the protein CATSEGSDIGPHNEQFF.

The CDR3 loop reads CATSRIGTNYGYTF. The DNA for the CDR3 is TGTGCCACCAGCAGGATCGGAACTAACTATGGCTACACCTTC. The chain carries TRBV15 and TRBJ1-2; no clear D gene. The germline gives CDR1 LNHNV, CDR2 YYDKDF (reference sequence). The CDR3 runs 14 residues. Trimming removed 3 bases from V and 0 bases from J, with 8 bases in between. Complete variable domain (other parts from reference TRBV15 and TRBJ1-2): DAMVIQNPRYQVTQFGKPVTLSCSQTLNHNVMYWYQQKSSQAPKLLFHYYDKDFNNEADTPDNFQSRRPNTSFCFLDIRSPGLGDTAMYLCATSRIGTNYGYTFGSGTRLTVV.

The chain links TRBV27 to TRBJ2-5, with TRBD1 matching 10 bases. The CDR3 loop spans 15 amino acids. V gave up 5 bases and J gave up 5 bases; unmatched junction bases: 8. Germline V gives CDR1 MNHEY, CDR2 SMNVEV (reference sequence). DNA of the CDR3: TGTGCCAGCAGTCACAGAGGGACAGGGGACGAGACCCAGTACTTC. This encodes CASSHRGTGDETQYF.

V and J are TRBV27 and TRBJ2-7; D might be TRBD1 (5 bases). The CDR3 spans 12 residues. The V gene lost 6 bases and the J gene lost 5 bases, with 11 bases spanning the gap. Germline loops: CDR1 MNHEY, CDR2 SMNVEV (reference sequence). The CDR3 DNA sequence: TGTGCCAGCAGATCAGGGTTCAACGAGCAGTACTTC. It specifies CASRSGFNEQYF.

The J gene is TRBJ1-1, the V gene TRBV7-8, with 7 bases fitting TRBD1. The CDR3 runs to 14 residues. The ends lost 4 bases at V and 4 bases at J; junction bases unmatched: 6. The germline gives CDR1 SGHVS, CDR2 FQNEAQ. DNA for the CDR3: TGTGCCAGCAGCTCAGAGGGGGCTCCCACTGAAGCTTTCTTT. Its translation: CASSSEGAPTEAFF. The entire variable domain, with the rest obtained from reference TRBV7-8 and TRBJ1-1, is as follows: GAGVSQSPRYKVAKRGQDVALRCDPISGHVSLFWYQQALGQGPEFLTYFQNEAQLDKSGLPSDRFFAERPEGSVSTLKIQRTQQEDSAVYLCASSSEGAPTEAFFGQGTRLTVV.

The chain couples TRBV19 to TRBJ1-2; TRBD1 agrees at 7 bases. The CDR3 spans 12 residues. With V trimmed by 6 bases and J by 4 bases, 2 bases remained unmatched. Per germline, CDR1 LNHDA and CDR2 SQIVND (reference sequence). CDR3 sequence: CASRGTVYGYTF. CDR3 in DNA: TGTGCCAGTAGAGGGACAGTCTATGGCTACACCTTC.

The V gene is TRBV30, the J gene TRBJ2-2; the D gene is possibly TRBD2 (6 bases). Trimming removed 7 bases from V and 1 base from J, with 13 bases in between. The CDR3 has 14 residues. Germline values: CDR1 GTSNPN, CDR2 SVGIG (reference sequence). CDR3 sequence: CASRGLLNTGELFF. The CDR3 DNA sequence: TGTGCCTCGCGGGGACTTCTGAACACCGGGGAGCTGTTTTTT. Together with reference TRBV30 and TRBJ2-2, the CDR3 gives the full variable domain: SQTIHQWPATLVQPVGSPLSLECTVEGTSNPNLYWYRQAAGRGLQLLFYSVGIGQISSEVPQNLSASRPQDRQFILSSKKLLLSDSGFYLCASRGLLNTGELFFGEGSRLTVL.

This chain links TRBV5-1 with TRBJ2-3, with D possibly TRBD1 on 5 matching bases. CDR1 SGHRS and CDR2 YFSETQ come from the germline V gene. The CDR3 spans 15 residues. Trimming removed 0 bases from V and 0 bases from J, with 8 bases in between. The CDR3 here is CASSLEGASTDTQYF. CDR3 nucleotides: TGCGCCAGCAGCTTGGAAGGGGCTAGCACAGATACGCAGTATTTT.

V usage is TRBV28 and J usage is TRBJ2-7, with 8 bases aligning to TRBD1. CDR3 size: 15 residues. The V gene's germline CDR1 is MDHEN and CDR2 SYDVKM. Trimming at V came to 6 bases and at J to 1 base, leaving 8 bases not matched to a gene. CDR3 region: CASSNQGAGSYEQYF. The CDR3 DNA follows: TGTGCCAGCAGCAACCAGGGGGCAGGATCCTACGAGCAGTACTTC.

This chain links TRBV6-5 with TRBJ2-1; D might be TRBD2 (6 bases). This CDR3 is 15 amino acids long. Per the germline V gene, CDR1 is MNHEY and CDR2 is SVGAGI. V was pared by 6 bases and J by 6 bases, with 18 bases between. CDR3 in DNA: TGTGCCAGCAGACGAACTACCGGGAGATTCAATGAGCAGTTCTTC. Amino acids: CASRRTTGRFNEQFF.